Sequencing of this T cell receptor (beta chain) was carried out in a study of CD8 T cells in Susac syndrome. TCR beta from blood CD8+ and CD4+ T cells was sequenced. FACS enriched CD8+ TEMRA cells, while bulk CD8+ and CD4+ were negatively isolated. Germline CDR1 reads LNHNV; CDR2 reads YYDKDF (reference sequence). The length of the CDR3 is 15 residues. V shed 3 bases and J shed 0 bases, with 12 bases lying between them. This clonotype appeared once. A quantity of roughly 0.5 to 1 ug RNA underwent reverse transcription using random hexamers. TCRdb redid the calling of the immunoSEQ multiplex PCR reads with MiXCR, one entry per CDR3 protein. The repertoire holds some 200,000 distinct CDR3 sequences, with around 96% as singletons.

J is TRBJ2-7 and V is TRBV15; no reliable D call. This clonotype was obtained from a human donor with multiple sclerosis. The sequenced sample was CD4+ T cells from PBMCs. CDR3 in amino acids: CATSSRALASYEQYF. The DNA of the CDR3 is TGTGCCACCAGCAGTAGGGCTCTGGCCTCCTACGAGCAGTACTTC.